The sequence of this T cell receptor (beta chain) was determined in a study of PD-1 blockade in classical Hodgkin lymphoma. As regards this clone: What it recognizes is unknown.

CDR1 and CDR2 from the germline V gene are SGDLS and YYNGEE. The germline V and J ends were trimmed by 2 bases and 5 bases, with 10 bases remaining between them. The CDR3 has 13 amino acids. Study-wide findings and caveats: Partial responders and progressors had significantly lower baseline TCR diversity. TCR diversity rose significantly by C4D1 in CD4+ but not CD8+ cells. The authors have not defined what causes the repertoire differences, possibly disease activity or prior therapy.

Libraries were prepared by immunoSEQ multiplex PCR; TCRdb keeps only in-frame clonotypes and omits some of them. The sample lists over 7,500 clones, 74% occurring once. Every one of the patients relapsed after autologous stem cell transplantation (brentuximab vedotin exposure was variable). The CD4+ T cells used were purified from thawed PBMCs through magnetic negative selection. When best responses were assessed, they were complete response, partial response or progressive disease. This receptor was taken from a human donor with classical Hodgkin lymphoma. The material sequenced was CD4+ T cells from blood, taken at baseline. The chain uses TRBV9 and TRBJ1-1; weak D call: TRBD1 (6 bases). CDR3 sequence reads: CASSVVQGTEAFF. CDR3 DNA sequence: TGTGCCAGCAGCGTGGTACAGGGAACTGAAGCTTTCTTT.